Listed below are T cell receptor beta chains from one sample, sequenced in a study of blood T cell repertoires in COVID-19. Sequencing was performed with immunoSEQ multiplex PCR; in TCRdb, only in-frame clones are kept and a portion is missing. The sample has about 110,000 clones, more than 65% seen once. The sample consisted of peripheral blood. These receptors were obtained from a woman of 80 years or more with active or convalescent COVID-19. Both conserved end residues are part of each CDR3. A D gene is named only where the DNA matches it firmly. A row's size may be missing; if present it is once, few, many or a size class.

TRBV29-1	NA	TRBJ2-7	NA	CSVEFGGNEQYF	TGCAGCGTTGAATTCGGCGGGAACGAGCAGTACTTC
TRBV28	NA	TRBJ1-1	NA	CASSPSSQGDSYAFF	TGTGCCAGCAGCCCCAGTTCACAGGGTGATAGTTATGCTTTCTTT
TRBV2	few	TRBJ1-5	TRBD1	CASSSTRGDNQPQHF	TGTGCCAGCAGCTCCACCAGGGGGGACAATCAGCCCCAGCATTTT
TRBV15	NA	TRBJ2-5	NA	CATSRGGRAAQETQYF	TGTGCCACCAGCAGAGGAGGGCGGGCCGCCCAAGAGACCCAGTACTTC
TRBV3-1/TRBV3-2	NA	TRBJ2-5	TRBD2	CASSPGLAGGQETQYF	TGTGCCAGCAGCCCTGGACTAGCGGGAGGGCAAGAGACCCAGTACTTC
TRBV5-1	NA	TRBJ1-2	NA	CASSQNQGLSSYTF	TGCGCCAGCAGCCAAAACCAGGGCCTGTCCAGCTACACCTTC
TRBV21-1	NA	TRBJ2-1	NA	CASSRGDGYNEQFF	TGTGCCAGCAGCAGGGGGGACGGCTACAATGAGCAGTTCTTC
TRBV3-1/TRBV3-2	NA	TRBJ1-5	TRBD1	CASSKTTGPNQPQHF	TGTGCCAGCAGCAAGACGACAGGGCCCAATCAGCCCCAGCATTTT
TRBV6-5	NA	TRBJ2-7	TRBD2	CASWFGAGGTYEQYF	TGTGCCAGCTGGTTCGGCGCGGGAGGGACCTACGAGCAGTACTTC
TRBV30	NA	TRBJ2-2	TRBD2	CAWSVRGLVVAGELFF	TGTGCCTGGAGTGTAAGGGGACTAGTGGTCGCCGGGGAGCTGTTTTTT
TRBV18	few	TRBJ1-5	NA	CASSPRGPGSNQPQHF	TGTGCCAGCTCACCACGAGGTCCAGGGAGCAATCAGCCCCAGCATTTT
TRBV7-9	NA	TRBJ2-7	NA	CASSLRGPYEQYF	TGTGCCAGCAGCTTGCGGGGCCCCTACGAGCAGTACTTC
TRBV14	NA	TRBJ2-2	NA	CASSVWARELFF	TGTGCCAGCAGCGTATGGGCGAGGGAGCTGTTTTTT
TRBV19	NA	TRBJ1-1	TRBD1	CASRSTGGRLEAFF	TGTGCCAGTAGGTCAACAGGGGGAAGGCTTGAAGCTTTCTTT
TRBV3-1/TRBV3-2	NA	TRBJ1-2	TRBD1	CASSIDRGRGYTF	TGTGCCAGCAGCATCGACAGGGGGCGTGGCTACACCTTC
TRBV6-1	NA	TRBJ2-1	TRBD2	CASREGLAGAYNEQFF	TGTGCCAGCAGGGAAGGACTAGCGGGAGCTTACAATGAGCAGTTCTTC
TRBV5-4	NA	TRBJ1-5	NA	CASSRDFGQPQHF	TGTGCCAGCAGCCGGGACTTTGGACAGCCCCAGCATTTT
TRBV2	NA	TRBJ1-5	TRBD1	CASSIGTGGSVGTQPQHF	TGTGCCAGCAGTATAGGGACAGGAGGAAGCGTAGGTACTCAGCCCCAGCATTTT
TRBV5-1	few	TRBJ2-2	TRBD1	CASIQGATGELFF	TGCGCCAGCATACAGGGGGCTACCGGGGAGCTGTTTTTT
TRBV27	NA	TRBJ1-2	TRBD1	CASTTGTGLMGGYTF	TGTGCCAGCACTACTGGGACAGGACTTATGGGTGGCTACACCTTC
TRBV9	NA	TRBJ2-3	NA	CASSVGQSTDTQYF	TGTGCCAGCAGCGTAGGGCAGAGCACAGATACGCAGTATTTT
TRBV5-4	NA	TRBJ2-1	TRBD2	CASSSTTLAGGQYNEQFF	TGTGCCAGCAGCTCAACTACCCTAGCGGGAGGGCAGTACAATGAGCAGTTCTTC
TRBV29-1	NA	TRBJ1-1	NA	CSVRQLTEAFF	TGCAGCGTCCGACAGCTCACTGAAGCTTTCTTT
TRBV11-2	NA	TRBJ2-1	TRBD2	CASSTLAGGSSYNEQFF	TGTGCCAGCAGCACGCTAGCGGGAGGGAGCTCCTACAATGAGCAGTTCTTC
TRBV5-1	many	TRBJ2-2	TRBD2	CASSLAGLAGGAGELFF	TGCGCCAGCAGCTTGGCAGGACTAGCGGGAGGGGCCGGGGAGCTGTTTTTT
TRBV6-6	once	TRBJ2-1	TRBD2	CASSGTSGSYNEQFF	TGTGCCAGCAGTGGGACTAGCGGTTCCTACAATGAGCAGTTCTTC
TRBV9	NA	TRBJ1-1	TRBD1	CASSVGQGMNTEAFF	TGTGCCAGCAGCGTCGGACAGGGGATGAACACTGAAGCTTTCTTT
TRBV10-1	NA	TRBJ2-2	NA	CASSASANTGELFF	TGCGCCAGCAGTGCTAGCGCAAACACCGGGGAGCTGTTTTTT
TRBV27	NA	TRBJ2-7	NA	CASSLSRSYEQYF	TGTGCCAGCAGTTTAAGCCGCTCCTACGAGCAGTACTTC
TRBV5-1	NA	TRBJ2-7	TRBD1	CASSLGGGYSSYEQYF	TGCGCCAGCAGCTTGGGAGGGGGCTATAGCTCCTACGAGCAGTACTTC
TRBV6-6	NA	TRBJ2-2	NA	CAAREDTGELFF	TGTGCCGCCCGTGAGGACACCGGGGAGCTGTTTTTT
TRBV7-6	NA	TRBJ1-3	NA	CASSLGGYSTGNTIYF	TGTGCCAGCAGCTTGGGGGGGTACAGTACTGGAAACACCATATATTTT
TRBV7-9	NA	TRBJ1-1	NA	CASSRWPEQGTEAFF	TGTGCCAGCAGCCGATGGCCAGAACAGGGCACTGAAGCTTTCTTT
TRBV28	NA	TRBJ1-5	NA	CASNRWGVPGHF	TGTGCCAGCAACCGGTGGGGCGTTCCCGGGCATTTT
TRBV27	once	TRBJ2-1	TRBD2	CASDNRYTSGSRRSYNEQFF	TGTGCCAGCGATAACCGGTATACTAGCGGGAGTCGTAGGTCCTACAATGAGCAGTTCTTC
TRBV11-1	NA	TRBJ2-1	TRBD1	CASSSDRGRFNEQFF	TGTGCCAGCAGCTCGGACAGGGGGCGGTTCAATGAGCAGTTCTTC
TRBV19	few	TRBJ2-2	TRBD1	CASSIMGQGSTGELFF	TGTGCCAGTAGTATAATGGGACAGGGTAGCACCGGGGAGCTGTTTTTT
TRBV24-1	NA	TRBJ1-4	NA	CATSDLPGTFTTNEKLFF	TGTGCCACCAGTGATTTACCCGGGACATTTACAACTAATGAAAAACTGTTTTTT
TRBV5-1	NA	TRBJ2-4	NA	CASSSSTIAKNIQYF	TGCGCCAGCAGCTCTTCGACTATAGCCAAAAACATTCAGTACTTC
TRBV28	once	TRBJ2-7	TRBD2	CASSPTASAGGDEQYF	TGTGCCAGCAGTCCCACGGCCTCGGCGGGAGGTGACGAGCAGTACTTC
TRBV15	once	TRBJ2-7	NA	CATSRDLQFYEQYF	TGTGCCACCAGCAGAGATCTACAGTTCTACGAGCAGTACTTC
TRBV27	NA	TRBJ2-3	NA	CASTLPGSTDTQYF	TGTGCCAGCACCTTGCCAGGCTCCACAGATACGCAGTATTTT
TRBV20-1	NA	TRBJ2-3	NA	CSARRDTQYF	TGCAGTGCTAGGAGGGATACGCAGTATTTT
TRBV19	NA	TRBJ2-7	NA	CASSVGTPGLGEQYF	TGTGCCAGTAGTGTTGGGACACCCGGACTGGGGGAGCAGTACTTC
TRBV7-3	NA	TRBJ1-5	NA	CASSDLRATQPQHF	TGTGCCAGCAGCGATTTGCGGGCCACTCAGCCCCAGCATTTT
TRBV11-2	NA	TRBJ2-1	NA	CASSYAGPYNEQFF	TGTGCCAGCAGCTACGCCGGTCCTTACAATGAGCAGTTCTTC
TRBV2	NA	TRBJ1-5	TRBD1	CASSLQGESNQPQHF	TGTGCCAGCAGTCTACAGGGGGAGTCCAATCAGCCCCAGCATTTT
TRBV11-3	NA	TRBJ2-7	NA	CASSLAPSGEQYF	TGTGCCAGCAGCTTAGCCCCCTCGGGGGAGCAGTACTTC
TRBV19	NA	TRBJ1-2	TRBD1	CASSADRFYGYTF	TGTGCCAGTAGTGCGGACAGGTTCTATGGCTACACCTTC
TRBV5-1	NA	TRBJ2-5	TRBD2	CASTKTSGSSETQYF	TGCGCCAGCACGAAGACTAGCGGGAGCTCAGAGACCCAGTACTTC
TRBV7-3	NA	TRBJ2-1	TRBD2	CASSPGLAGGWGEQFF	TGTGCCAGCAGCCCCGGGCTAGCGGGAGGGTGGGGTGAGCAGTTCTTC
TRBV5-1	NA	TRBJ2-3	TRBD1	CASSYGQGLASTDTQYF	TGCGCCAGCAGCTATGGACAGGGATTAGCCAGCACAGATACGCAGTATTTT
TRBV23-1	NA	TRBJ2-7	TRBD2	CASSPRGASYEQYF	TGCGCCAGCTCGCCGCGGGGGGCTTCCTACGAGCAGTACTTC
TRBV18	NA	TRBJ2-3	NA	CASSPPLGGTTQYF	TGTGCCAGCTCACCACCGTTAGGGGGTACTACGCAGTATTTT
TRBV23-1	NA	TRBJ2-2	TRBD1	CASSQSEQGAASVFANTGELFF	TGCGCCAGCAGTCAATCGGAGCAGGGGGCGGCTAGCGTTTTCGCGAACACCGGGGAGCTGTTTTTT